Listed below are T cell receptor beta chains from one sample, sequenced in a study of T-cell reconstitution after alpha-beta-depleted transplantation in children. Via MiXCR, TCRdb re-called the PCR reads, giving one row per CDR3 protein. This table has a few hundred thousand distinct CDR3 sequences, 10% appearing once. Sample: PBMCs from the stem cell graft donor, taken from the stem cell graft. Receptors originate from a human donor who donated a stem cell graft to a child with acute lymphoblastic leukemia. Both conserved end residues are part of each CDR3. A D gene is named only where the DNA matches it firmly. Rows give clone size only sometimes, using once, few, many, or a class for an expanded clone.

>TRBJ2-7|TRBD1|TRBV28|few
TGTGCCAGCACCAACCGGGACAGTTTGCGTTTC
CASTNRDSLRF
>TRBJ2-7|NA|TRBV5-1|NA
TGCGCCAGCAGCTTGGGTTCAGGGGTCGAGCAGTACTTC
CASSLGSGVEQYF
>TRBJ2-3|NA|TRBV5-1|few
TGCGCCAGCAGCTACGGACGGTTCCCACCACCTAGCACAGATACGCAGTATTTT
CASSYGRFPPPSTDTQYF
>TRBJ1-1|NA|TRBV4-3|few
TGCGCCAGCAGCCAACGAGGACTTCGGGCTGAAGCTTTCTTT
CASSQRGLRAEAFF
>TRBJ1-2|TRBD1|TRBV4-2|few
TGTGCCAGCAGTCCCCGAACAGGGGAAGACTATGGCTACACCTTC
CASSPRTGEDYGYTF
>TRBJ2-3|NA|TRBV5-1|few
TGCGCCAGCACGGGCAGTTACACAGATACGCAGTATTTT
CASTGSYTDTQYF
>TRBJ2-7|NA|TRBV6-2/TRBV6-3|NA
TGTGCCAGCAGCGTCGACATTGTGAAGCCCTACGAGCAGTACTTC
CASSVDIVKPYEQYF
>TRBJ2-1|TRBD1|TRBV5-1|NA
TGCGCCAGCAGCCTCGAAGAGGGGGCGGATGAGCAGTTCTTC
CASSLEEGADEQFF
>TRBJ2-5|NA|TRBV12-3/TRBV12-4|few
TGTGCCTCCCAGCGGAAAATGAAAGAGACCCAGTACTTC
CASQRKMKETQYF
>TRBJ2-1|NA|TRBV20-1|NA
TGCAGTGCTAGTGAGGGGGTTCGCAAACAGTTCTTC
CSASEGVRKQFF
>TRBJ1-2|NA|TRBV4-3|NA
TGCGCCAGCAGCCAAGAACTCCAACAGGGCCCCTCCTATGGCTACACCTTC
CASSQELQQGPSYGYTF
>TRBJ2-7|TRBD1|TRBV20-1|NA
TGCAGTGCTACGAGACCCGGACAGGCCTACGAGCAGTACTTC
CSATRPGQAYEQYF
>TRBJ2-3|TRBD1|TRBV12-3/TRBV12-4|many
TGTGCCAGCAGTTTACGGACAGGCGGTACTACAGATACGCAGTATTTT
CASSLRTGGTTDTQYF
>TRBJ2-2|TRBD2|TRBV7-3|few
TGTGCCAGCAGCGGCGGGACTAGCGGGACGGCCGGGGAGCTGTTTTTT
CASSGGTSGTAGELFF
>TRBJ2-7|NA|TRBV7-9|NA
TGTGCCAGCAGCCCCTTAGGGGGCGGGGGCTCCTACGAGCAGTACTTC
CASSPLGGGGSYEQYF
>TRBJ2-7|NA|TRBV5-1|NA
TGCGCCAGCAGCGAACGGAACCACTACGAGCAGTACTTC
CASSERNHYEQYF
>TRBJ2-1|TRBD1|TRBV7-9|few
TGTGCCAGCAGCGATGGACAGGGAACCACCTCCTACAATGAGCAGTTCTTC
CASSDGQGTTSYNEQFF
>TRBJ2-1|TRBD2|TRBV5-6|few
TGTGCCAGCAGTCACCGGGGGGGCTCCTACAATGAGCAGTTCTTC
CASSHRGGSYNEQFF
>TRBJ2-2|NA|TRBV7-2|few
TGTGCCAGCAGCTCACCGAGTGGGGCGCTGCTCACCGGGGAGCTGTTTTTT
CASSSPSGALLTGELFF
>TRBJ2-5|TRBD2|TRBV6-6|NA
TGTGCCAGCAGTGCTCGGGGGGGTGAGACCCAGTACTTC
CASSARGGETQYF
>TRBJ2-3|TRBD1|TRBV11-1|NA
TGTGCCAGCAGCTTAAACCTGGGACAGGGAGGCACAGATACGCAGTATTTT
CASSLNLGQGGTDTQYF
>TRBJ2-1|NA|TRBV29-1|NA
TGCAGCGTTGAGGAGTTTGCGCAGTTCTTC
CSVEEFAQFF
>TRBJ2-3|TRBD1|TRBV5-6|many
TGTGCCAGCAGCTTGGGGACAGGGGGCTCAGATACGCAGTATTTT
CASSLGTGGSDTQYF
>TRBJ1-3|NA|TRBV5-1|NA
TGCGCCAGCAGCTTCGCCGGGAGCTCTGGAAACACCATATATTTT
CASSFAGSSGNTIYF
>TRBJ2-3|NA|TRBV12-3/TRBV12-4|few
TGTGCCAGCAGTTTGCTCAGGGCCACAGATACGCAGTATTTT
CASSLLRATDTQYF
>TRBJ1-4|NA|TRBV20-1|few
TGCAGTGCCCCACCGCGAAGGGCCCCTAATGAAAAACTGTTTTTT
CSAPPRRAPNEKLFF
>TRBJ2-1|TRBD2|TRBV12-3/TRBV12-4|NA
TGTGCCAGCGAGGGCGGGAGGGGATCCTACAATGAGCAGTTCTTC
CASEGGRGSYNEQFF
>TRBJ2-1|NA|TRBV11-3|few
TGTGCCAGCAGCTTACAGGGCCTATACAATGAGCAGTTCTTC
CASSLQGLYNEQFF
>TRBJ2-3|TRBD1|TRBV20-1|NA
TGCAGTGCTAACCCCGGAGGGACAGGTGGGACAGATACGCAGTATTTT
CSANPGGTGGTDTQYF
>TRBJ1-5|TRBD1|TRBV5-5|NA
TGTGCCAGCAGCTTGACCACAGGGGGCAATCAGCCCCAGCATTTT
CASSLTTGGNQPQHF
>TRBJ2-7|TRBD2|TRBV29-1|few
TGCAGCGTTGAAGATTGGCGGGAGAGGTCCTACGAGCAGTACTTC
CSVEDWRERSYEQYF
>TRBJ2-7|TRBD2|TRBV20-1|few
TGCAGTGCTCGACTAGCGGGAGGACGTTACGAGCAGTACTTC
CSARLAGGRYEQYF
>TRBJ1-2|NA|TRBV27|few
TGTGCCAGCAGGTGGGGGCAGGGTAACTATGGCTACACCTTC
CASRWGQGNYGYTF
>TRBJ2-3|TRBD2|TRBV11-2|NA
TGTGCCAGCAGCTACCACCTTATAGCCCCCGGGGCGGGAGTGGCAGATACGCAGTATTTT
CASSYHLIAPGAGVADTQYF
>TRBJ2-7|TRBD2|TRBV20-1|few
TGCAGTGCTCCCGGGACTACCTACGAGCAGTACTTC
CSAPGTTYEQYF
>TRBJ2-2|NA|TRBV5-1|NA
TGCGCCAGCTACCCGGGGCCTAAACACGGGGAGCTGTTTTTT
CASYPGPKHGELFF
>TRBJ2-1|NA|TRBV3-1|NA
TGTGCCAGCAGATCGGTTGCAGACTACAATGAGCAGTTCTTC
CASRSVADYNEQFF
>TRBJ2-1|NA|TRBV6-1|once
TGTGCCGGCAGCCGAGACAGTTACAATGAGCAGTTCTTC
CAGSRDSYNEQFF
>TRBJ2-4|TRBD1|TRBV20-1|NA
TGCAGTGCCCGACAGGGCCGGACGAACATTCAGTACTTC
CSARQGRTNIQYF
>TRBJ2-7|NA|TRBV12-3/TRBV12-4|few
TGTGCCAGCAGTTTACAACAGACTCCATCCTACGAGCAGTACTTC
CASSLQQTPSYEQYF
>TRBJ2-3|TRBD2|TRBV5-1|few
TGCGCCAGCAGCCCCCAGACTAGCGGCACAGATACGCAGTATTTT
CASSPQTSGTDTQYF
>TRBJ2-2|NA|TRBV4-1|many
TGCGCCAGCAGTCGGACAGTCTCGAACACCGGGGAGCTGTTTTTT
CASSRTVSNTGELFF
>TRBJ1-4|NA|TRBV29-1|many
TGCAGCGTAGGGATCCTTCGTGAAAAACTGTTTTTT
CSVGILREKLFF
>TRBJ2-7|TRBD2|TRBV30|few
TGTGCCTGGATCAATCGGACTAGCGGCGCCTACGAGCAGTACTTC
CAWINRTSGAYEQYF
>TRBJ2-5|NA|TRBV7-9|few
TGTGCCAGCAGCACGGGTCTTCATCGAAGAGAGACCCAGTACTTC
CASSTGLHRRETQYF